The subject of this entry is one T cell receptor beta chain. Repertoires were generated with immunoSEQ multiplex PCR, while TCRdb's copy carries only in-frame clones and drops some. This sample has 120,000 to 150,000 clones, with 80% to 95% found just once. Germline V gene sequence: CDR1 SNHLY, CDR2 FYNNEI. The CDR3 length is 13 residues. Trimming removed 8 bases from V and 4 bases from J, with 11 bases in between. The data were obtained in a study of control samples from healthy donors and cancer patients. The sequence was collected from a man between 18 and 29 years old in good health. The gene calls are TRBV2 and TRBJ1-4, with D maybe TRBD1 (5 bases). The source material was blood. Written as DNA, the CDR3 is TGTGCCAGCCAGGCCAGGGTTAATGAAAAACTGTTTTTT. This codes for CASQARVNEKLFF. Full variable domain (rest looked up from reference TRBV2 and TRBJ1-4): EPEVTQTPSHQVTQMGQEVILRCVPISNHLYFYWYRQILGQKVEFLVSFYNNEISEKSEIFDDQFSVERPDGSNFTLKIRSTKLEDSAMYFCASQARVNEKLFFGSGTQLSVL.